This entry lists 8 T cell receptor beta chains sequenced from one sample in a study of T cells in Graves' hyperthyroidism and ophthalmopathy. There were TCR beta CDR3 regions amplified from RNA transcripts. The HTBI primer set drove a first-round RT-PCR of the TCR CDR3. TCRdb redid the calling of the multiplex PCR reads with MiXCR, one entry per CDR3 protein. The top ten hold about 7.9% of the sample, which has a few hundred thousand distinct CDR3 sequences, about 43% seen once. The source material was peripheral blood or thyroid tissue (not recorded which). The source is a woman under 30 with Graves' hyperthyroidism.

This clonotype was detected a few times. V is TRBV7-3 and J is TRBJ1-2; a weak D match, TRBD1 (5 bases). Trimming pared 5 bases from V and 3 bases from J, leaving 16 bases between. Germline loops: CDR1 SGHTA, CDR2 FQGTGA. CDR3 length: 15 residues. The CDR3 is CASSPVGGRDYGYTF. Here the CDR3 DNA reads TGTGCCAGCAGCCCCGTGGGGGGACGTGACTATGGCTACACCTTC.

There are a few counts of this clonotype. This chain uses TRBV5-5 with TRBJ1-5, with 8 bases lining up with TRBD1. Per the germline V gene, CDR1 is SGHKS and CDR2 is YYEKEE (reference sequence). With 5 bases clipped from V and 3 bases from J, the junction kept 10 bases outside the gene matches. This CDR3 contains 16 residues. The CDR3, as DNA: TGTGCCAGCAGTCGGGACAGGCCCTTTCTCAATCAGCCCCAGCATTTT. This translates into CASSRDRPFLNQPQHF.

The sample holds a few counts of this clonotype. This chain's CDR3 is CASTYLAGSGYTF. CDR3 in DNA: TGTGCCAGCACCTATCTAGCAGGGAGCGGCTACACCTTC. This chain connects TRBV9 to TRBJ1-2, with a tentative D call TRBD1 (5 bases). The V end lost 6 bases, the J end lost 8 bases, and 17 bases lay between the germline ends. Germline V gene lookup returns CDR1 SGDLS and CDR2 YYNGEE. The CDR3 extends over 13 amino acids. Drawing the rest from reference TRBV9 and TRBJ1-2, the complete variable domain is DSGVTQTPKHLITATGQRVTLRCSPRSGDLSVYWYQQSLDQGLQFLIQYYNGEERAKGNILERFSAQQFPDLHSELNLSSLELGDSALYFCASTYLAGSGYTFGSGTRLTVV.

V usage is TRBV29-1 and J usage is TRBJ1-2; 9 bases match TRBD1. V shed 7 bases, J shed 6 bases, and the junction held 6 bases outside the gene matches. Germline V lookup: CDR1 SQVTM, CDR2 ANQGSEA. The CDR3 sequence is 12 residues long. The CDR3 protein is CSGRQGVDGYTF. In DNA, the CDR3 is TGCAGCGGACGACAGGGGGTAGATGGCTACACCTTC.

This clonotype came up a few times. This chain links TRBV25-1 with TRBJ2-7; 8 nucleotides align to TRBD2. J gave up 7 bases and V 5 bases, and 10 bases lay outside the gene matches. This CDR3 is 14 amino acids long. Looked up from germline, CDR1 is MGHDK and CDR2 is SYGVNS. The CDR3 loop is CASSYSAGVEEQYF. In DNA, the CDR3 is TGTGCCAGCAGTTACTCAGCGGGAGTTGAAGAGCAGTACTTC.

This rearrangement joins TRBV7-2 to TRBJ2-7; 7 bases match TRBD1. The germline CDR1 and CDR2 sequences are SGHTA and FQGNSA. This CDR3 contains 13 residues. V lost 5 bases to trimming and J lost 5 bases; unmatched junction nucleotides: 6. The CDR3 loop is CASSPGQANEQYF. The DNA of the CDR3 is TGTGCCAGCAGCCCAGGACAGGCCAACGAGCAGTACTTC. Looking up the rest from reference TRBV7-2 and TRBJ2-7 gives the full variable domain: GAGVSQSPSNKVTEKGKDVELRCDPISGHTALYWYRQSLGQGLEFLIYFQGNSAPDKSGLPSDRFSAERTGGSVSTLTIQRTQQEDSAVYLCASSPGQANEQYFGPGTRLTVT.

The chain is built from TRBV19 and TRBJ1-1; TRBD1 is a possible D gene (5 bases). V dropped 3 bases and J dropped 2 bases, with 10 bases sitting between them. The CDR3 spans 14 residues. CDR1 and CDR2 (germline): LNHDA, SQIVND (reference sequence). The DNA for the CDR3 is TGTGCCAGTAGTATGGGACGGATAAACACTGAAGCTTTCTTT. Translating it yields CASSMGRINTEAFF.

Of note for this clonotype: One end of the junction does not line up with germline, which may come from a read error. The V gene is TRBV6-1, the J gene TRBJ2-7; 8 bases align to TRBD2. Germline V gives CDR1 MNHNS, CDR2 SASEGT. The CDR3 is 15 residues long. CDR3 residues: CASSSKRGLSYEQYF. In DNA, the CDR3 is TGTGCCAGCAGCTCTAAGCGGGGGCTTTCCTACGAGCAGTACTTT.